This T cell receptor beta chain derives from a study of T cells in Graves' hyperthyroidism and ophthalmopathy (dated by TCRdb to between 2018 and 2020). Study-level background: Peripheral blood samples were taken at the time of initial diagnosis, prior to any treatment. TCR V-J signatures able to tell the groups apart were searched for in a discovery cohort of some 97 patients, of whom around 42 had Graves' ophthalmopathy and some 60 had stable Graves' hyperthyroidism. Prospective prediction of ophthalmopathy was tested in an independent validation cohort consisting of 18 hyperthyroidism patients and approximately 16 patients who later progressed to ophthalmopathy. The 75 to 100 discovery patients were divided at random into training and test sets in a 7:3 ratio. The study also compared thyroid tissue and blood T-cell repertoires from five or six Graves' hyperthyroidism patients. Following sampling, methimazole starting at 30 mg daily was given to hyperthyroidism patients, and high-dose intravenous methylprednisolone was given to ophthalmopathy patients. The paper describes TCR Vbeta CDR3 sequencing of 140 or so peripheral blood samples, made up of 43 ophthalmopathy patients, 70 to 80 hyperthyroidism patients and roughly 17 progressor patients. What the work shows at the level of the full study, not this receptor alone: Most expanded thyroid clonotypes (frequency above 0.001) were also detected in blood, a finding suggesting that blood repertoires may reflect thyroid immune responses. In validation, the model predicted progression to ophthalmopathy a median of about 5.9 months before onset, with roughly 70% sensitivity and roughly 73% specificity. In cross-validation, a model built on a 13 V-J signature told ophthalmopathy apart from stable hyperthyroidism with approximately 90% sensitivity and about 81% specificity, and in testing the same model reached 80%/75%. No statistical method was used to fix the sample size in advance, and group allocation was not hidden from the investigators.

This clonotype was detected ten times or more. The target of this receptor is not known. Base qualities are missing; no much larger clone stands one base away. Amplification of TCR beta CDR3 regions was carried out from RNA transcripts. The first round of RT-PCR for the TCR CDR3 was performed with the HTBI primer set and the Qiagen OneStep RT-PCR kit. The libraries were constructed in a second round of multiplex PCR and then size-selected and purified. The libraries were sequenced on an Illumina HiSeq2000 using paired-end 100 bp reads. In the source study's methods: Raw data were processed with SOAPnuke, discarding reads with adapters, uncalled bases, mean Phred below 15, or no exact constant-primer or identifier match. High-quality paired reads were merged with COPE v1.2.5, and unique nucleotide sequences were defined as clonotypes. MiTCR v1.1 was used to align clonotypes to the IMGT TRBV, TRBD and TRBJ reference segments. Only V-J combinations with frequency above 0.0001, covering approximately 99% of repertoires, were analysed. A TCS score was defined as the ratio of F50 (clonal expansion) to E x V (chaos), with BLOSUM62-based TCRdist applied between CDR3 peptides within each V-J. Welch's t-statistics and random forest reduced roughly 540 V-J features to 13, which were used in a naive Bayes classifier (R e1071). TCRdb reprocessed the public reads (quality trimming at Q25 with fastp, clone calling with MiXCR) and kept in-frame beta chains. Each entry merges the rows of one CDR3 protein and shows their most common DNA and genes. None of the V and J calls come from the authors' own analysis; TCRdb made them. This sample gives some 720,000 distinct CDR3 sequences in total; about 15% of them show up just once. Clones ranked in the top ten supply under 9.5% of the sample.

Stable Graves' hyperthyroidism was defined as no progression to ophthalmopathy during 18 months of follow-up. Hyperthyroidism patients were newly diagnosed, had a disease duration of under 2 months, and were aged 18 to 65 years. Any patient with an uncontrolled infection, another autoimmune disease, pregnancy or lactation was excluded. Diagnoses relied on clinical symptoms, serum thyroxine and TRAb, thyroid ultrasound and orbital computed tomography. PBMCs were isolated from 8 to 10 ml of fresh peripheral blood by Ficoll-Paque density gradient centrifugation. Total RNA was extracted using Trizol reagent, and RNA quality was assessed on an Agilent 2100 Bioanalyzer. The origin of this receptor is a man aged 18 to 29 with Graves' hyperthyroidism. Input material: blood.

In nucleotides, the sequence is TGTGCCAGCAGTCCCGGGACAGAACCCTACGAGCAGTACTTC. Its translation is CASSPGTEPYEQYF. In this chain, TRBV12-3 or TRBV12-4 is recombined with TRBJ2-7, with 7 bases aligning to TRBD1. The CDR3 covers 14 residues, taking in both the cysteine and the phenylalanine. CDR3 DNA is the only sequence kept; it has 42 bases, read in frame from the first base. Trimming takes 5 bases off V and 2 bases off J; junction bases not matched to a gene: 6.